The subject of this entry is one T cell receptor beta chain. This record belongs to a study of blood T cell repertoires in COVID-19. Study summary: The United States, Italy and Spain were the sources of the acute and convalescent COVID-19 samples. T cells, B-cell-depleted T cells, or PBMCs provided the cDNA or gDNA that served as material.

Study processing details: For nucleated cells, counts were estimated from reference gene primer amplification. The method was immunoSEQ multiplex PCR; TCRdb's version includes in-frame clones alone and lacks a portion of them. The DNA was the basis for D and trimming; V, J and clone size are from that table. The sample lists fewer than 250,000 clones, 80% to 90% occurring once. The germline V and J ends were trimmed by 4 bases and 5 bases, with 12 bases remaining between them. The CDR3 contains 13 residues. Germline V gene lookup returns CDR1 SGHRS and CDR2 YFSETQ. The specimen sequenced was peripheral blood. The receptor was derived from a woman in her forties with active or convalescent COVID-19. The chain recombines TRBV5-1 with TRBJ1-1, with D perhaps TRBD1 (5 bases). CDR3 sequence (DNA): TGCGCCAGCAGCGCGTCGGGGGAAACTGAAGCTTTCTTT. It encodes CASSASGETEAFF.